This TCR beta chain was sequenced in a study of blood T cell repertoires in COVID-19. Study details: In each case, the material was cDNA or gDNA derived from T cells, B-cell-depleted T cells, or PBMCs.

V was trimmed by 5 bases and J by 6 bases, leaving 32 bases between them. The germline V gene has CDR1 SEHNR and CDR2 FQNEAQ (reference sequence). The CDR3 contains 20 residues. Authors' analysis steps: Amplifying reference gene primers gave estimates of nucleated cell counts. This table comes from immunoSEQ multiplex PCR, and its TCRdb copy is limited to in-frame clones, with some not included. V and J calls and clone size are those listed in that table; D and trimming were worked out from the DNA. The sample consists of some 210,000 clones, roughly 86% of them appearing once. The origin of this receptor is a woman aged 65 to 85 with active or convalescent COVID-19. The sequenced sample was peripheral blood. The chain uses TRBV7-9 and TRBJ2-1; TRBD1 is a possible D gene (5 bases). The CDR3 nucleotides are TGTGCCAGCAGCAAGCAATCGACCCCTTGGGCGGACAAGGCTTCCAATGAGCAGTTCTTC. Translated: CASSKQSTPWADKASNEQFF.